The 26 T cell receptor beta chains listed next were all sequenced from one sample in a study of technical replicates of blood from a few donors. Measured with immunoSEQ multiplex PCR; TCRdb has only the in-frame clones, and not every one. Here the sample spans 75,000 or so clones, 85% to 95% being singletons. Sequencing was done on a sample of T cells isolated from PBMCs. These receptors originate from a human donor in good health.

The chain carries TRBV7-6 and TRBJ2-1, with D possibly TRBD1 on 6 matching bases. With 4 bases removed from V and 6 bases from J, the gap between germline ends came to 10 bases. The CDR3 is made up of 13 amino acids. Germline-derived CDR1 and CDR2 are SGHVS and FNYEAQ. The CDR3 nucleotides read TGTGCCAGCAGCTCAGGGGCAGTCAATGAGCAGTTCTTC. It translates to CASSSGAVNEQFF. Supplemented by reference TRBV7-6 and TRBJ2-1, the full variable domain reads GAGVSQSPRYKVTKRGQDVALRCDPISGHVSLYWYRQALGQGPEFLTYFNYEAQQDKSGLPNDRFSAERPEGSISTLTIQRTEQRDSAMYRCASSSGAVNEQFFGPGTRLTVL.

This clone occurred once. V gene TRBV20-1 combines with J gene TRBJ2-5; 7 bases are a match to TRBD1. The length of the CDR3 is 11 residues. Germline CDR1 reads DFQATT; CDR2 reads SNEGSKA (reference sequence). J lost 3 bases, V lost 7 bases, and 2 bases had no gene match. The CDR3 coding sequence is TGCAGTGGGGGGACAGAAGAGACCCAGTACTTC. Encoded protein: CSGGTEETQYF.

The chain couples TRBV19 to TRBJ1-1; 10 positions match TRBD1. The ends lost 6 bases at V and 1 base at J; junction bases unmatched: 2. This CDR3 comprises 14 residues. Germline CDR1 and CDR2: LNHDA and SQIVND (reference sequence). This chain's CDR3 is CASSRQGANTEAFF. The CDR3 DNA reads TGTGCCAGTAGCCGACAGGGGGCGAACACTGAAGCTTTCTTT.

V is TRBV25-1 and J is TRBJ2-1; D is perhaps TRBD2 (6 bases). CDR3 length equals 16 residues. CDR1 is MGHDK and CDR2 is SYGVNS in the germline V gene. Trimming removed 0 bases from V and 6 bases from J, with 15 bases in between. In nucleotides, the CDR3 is TGTGCCAGCAGTGAATATATTTCTCACGGGGGCAATGAGCAGTTCTTC. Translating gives CASSEYISHGGNEQFF.

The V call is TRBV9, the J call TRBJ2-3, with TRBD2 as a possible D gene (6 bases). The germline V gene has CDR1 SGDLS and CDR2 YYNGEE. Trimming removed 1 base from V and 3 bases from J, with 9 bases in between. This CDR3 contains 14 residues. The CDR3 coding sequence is TGTGCCAGCAGCGTATCCGGGAGAACAGATACGCAGTATTTT. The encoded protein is CASSVSGRTDTQYF.

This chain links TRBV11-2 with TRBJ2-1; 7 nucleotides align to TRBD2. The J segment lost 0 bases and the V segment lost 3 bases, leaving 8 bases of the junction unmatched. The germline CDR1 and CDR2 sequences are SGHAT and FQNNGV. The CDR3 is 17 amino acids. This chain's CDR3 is CASSFRSGVSSYNEQFF. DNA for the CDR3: TGTGCCAGCAGCTTCCGAAGCGGGGTAAGCTCCTACAATGAGCAGTTCTTC.

CDR3 in amino acids: CSVGGGSYNEQFF. DNA for the CDR3: TGCAGCGTTGGGGGCGGGAGTTACAATGAGCAGTTCTTC. The chain uses TRBV29-1 and TRBJ2-1, with 7 bases that match TRBD2. The V gene's germline CDR1 is SQVTM and CDR2 ANQGSEA. V lost 4 bases, J lost 4 bases, and 4 bases stayed unmatched. The CDR3 length is 13 residues.

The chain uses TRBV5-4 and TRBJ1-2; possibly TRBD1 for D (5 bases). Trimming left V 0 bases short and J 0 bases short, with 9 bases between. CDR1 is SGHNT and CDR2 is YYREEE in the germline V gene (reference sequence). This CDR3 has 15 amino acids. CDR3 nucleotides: TGTGCCAGCAGCTTGGACCCAGGGCCTAACTATGGCTACACCTTC. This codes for CASSLDPGPNYGYTF.

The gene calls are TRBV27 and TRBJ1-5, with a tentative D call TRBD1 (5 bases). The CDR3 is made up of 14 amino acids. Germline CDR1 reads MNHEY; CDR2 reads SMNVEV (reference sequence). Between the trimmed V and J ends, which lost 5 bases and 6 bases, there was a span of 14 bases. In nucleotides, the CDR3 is TGTGCCAGCAGTACCCAGGGAAGGGGTCAGCCCCAGCATTTT. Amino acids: CASSTQGRGQPQHF.

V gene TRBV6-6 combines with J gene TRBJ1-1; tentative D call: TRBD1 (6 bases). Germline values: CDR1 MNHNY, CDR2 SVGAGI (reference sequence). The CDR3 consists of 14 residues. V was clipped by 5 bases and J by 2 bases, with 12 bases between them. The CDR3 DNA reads TGTGCCAGCAGTAGGACAGACCTAAACACTGAAGCTTTCTTT. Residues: CASSRTDLNTEAFF.

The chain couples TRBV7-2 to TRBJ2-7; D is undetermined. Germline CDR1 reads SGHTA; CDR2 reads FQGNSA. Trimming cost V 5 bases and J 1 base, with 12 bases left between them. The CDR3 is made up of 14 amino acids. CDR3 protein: CASSLSSLSYEQYF. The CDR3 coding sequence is TGTGCCAGCAGCCTCTCGTCACTATCCTACGAGCAGTACTTC.

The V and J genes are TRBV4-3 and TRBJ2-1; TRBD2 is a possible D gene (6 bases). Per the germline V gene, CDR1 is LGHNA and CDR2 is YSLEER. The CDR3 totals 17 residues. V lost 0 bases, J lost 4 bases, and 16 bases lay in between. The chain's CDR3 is CASSQEPAGGLYNEQFF. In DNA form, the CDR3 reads TGCGCCAGCAGCCAAGAGCCAGCGGGCGGTCTATACAATGAGCAGTTCTTC.

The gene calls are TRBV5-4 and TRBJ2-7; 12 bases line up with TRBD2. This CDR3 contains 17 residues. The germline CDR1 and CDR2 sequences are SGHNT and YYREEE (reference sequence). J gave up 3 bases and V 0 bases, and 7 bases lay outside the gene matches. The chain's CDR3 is CASSLAPSGRVDYEQYF. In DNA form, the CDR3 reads TGTGCCAGCAGCTTGGCGCCTAGCGGGAGGGTCGACTACGAGCAGTACTTC.

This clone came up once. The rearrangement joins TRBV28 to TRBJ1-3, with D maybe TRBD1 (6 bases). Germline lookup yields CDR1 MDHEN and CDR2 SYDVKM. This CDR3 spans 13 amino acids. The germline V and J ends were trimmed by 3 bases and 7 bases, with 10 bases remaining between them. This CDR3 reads CASSLGGRNTIYF. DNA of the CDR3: TGTGCCAGCAGTTTGGGGGGGCGCAACACCATATATTTT.

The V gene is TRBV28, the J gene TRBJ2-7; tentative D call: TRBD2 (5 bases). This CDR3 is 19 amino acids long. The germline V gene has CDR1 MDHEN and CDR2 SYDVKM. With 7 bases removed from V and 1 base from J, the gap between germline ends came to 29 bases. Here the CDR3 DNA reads TGTGCCAGCACCCCTAATGTCGGACTTTTAAGGACCTTATCCTACGAGCAGTACTTC. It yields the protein CASTPNVGLLRTLSYEQYF.

The CDR3 nucleotides are TGTGCCCTAGGGCCGGGGGGGAATTTTTATGGCTACACCTTC. Translated: CALGPGGNFYGYTF. The V gene is TRBV19, the J gene TRBJ1-2; a weak D match, TRBD1 (5 bases). Trimming stripped 11 bases from V and 5 bases from J, with 21 bases between. CDR3 length: 14 residues. Germline V gives CDR1 LNHDA, CDR2 SQIVND (reference sequence).

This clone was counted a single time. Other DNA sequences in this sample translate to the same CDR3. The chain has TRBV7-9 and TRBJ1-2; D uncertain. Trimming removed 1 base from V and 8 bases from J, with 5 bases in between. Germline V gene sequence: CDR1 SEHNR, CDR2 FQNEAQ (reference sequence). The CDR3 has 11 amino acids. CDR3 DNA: TGTGCCAGCAGCTTAGGCGGGGGCTACACCTTC. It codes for CASSLGGGYTF.

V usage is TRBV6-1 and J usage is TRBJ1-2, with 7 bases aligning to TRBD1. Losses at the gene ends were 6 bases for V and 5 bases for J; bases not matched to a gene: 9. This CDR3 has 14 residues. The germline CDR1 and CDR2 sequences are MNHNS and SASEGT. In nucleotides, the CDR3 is TGTGCCAGCAGGTCCGGGACAGTCGAATATGGCTACACCTTC. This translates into CASRSGTVEYGYTF.

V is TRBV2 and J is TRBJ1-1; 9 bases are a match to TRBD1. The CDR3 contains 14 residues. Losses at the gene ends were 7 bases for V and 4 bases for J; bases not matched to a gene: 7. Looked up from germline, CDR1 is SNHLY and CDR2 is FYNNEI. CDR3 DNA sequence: TGTGCCAGCACCCGGGGGACAGGGCCCACTGAAGCTTTCTTT. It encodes CASTRGTGPTEAFF.

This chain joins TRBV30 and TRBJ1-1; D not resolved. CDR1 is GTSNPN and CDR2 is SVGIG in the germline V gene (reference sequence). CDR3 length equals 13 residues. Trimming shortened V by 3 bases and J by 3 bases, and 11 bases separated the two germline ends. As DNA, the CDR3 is TGTGCCTGGAGAGACCGGAGATACACTGAAGCTTTCTTT. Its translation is CAWRDRRYTEAFF.

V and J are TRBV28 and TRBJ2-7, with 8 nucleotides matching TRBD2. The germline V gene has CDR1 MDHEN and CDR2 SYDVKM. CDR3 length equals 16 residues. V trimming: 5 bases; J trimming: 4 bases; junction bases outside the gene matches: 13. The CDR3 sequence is CASSPLAGLGIYEQYF. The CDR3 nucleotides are TGTGCCAGCAGTCCCCTAGCGGGCTTAGGGATATACGAGCAGTACTTC.

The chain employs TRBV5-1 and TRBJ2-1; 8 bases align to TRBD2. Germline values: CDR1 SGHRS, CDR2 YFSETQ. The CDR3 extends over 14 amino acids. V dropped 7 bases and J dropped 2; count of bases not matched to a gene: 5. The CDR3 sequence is CASSSGFTYNEQFF. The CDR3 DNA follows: TGCGCCAGCTCTAGCGGGTTTACCTACAATGAGCAGTTCTTC.

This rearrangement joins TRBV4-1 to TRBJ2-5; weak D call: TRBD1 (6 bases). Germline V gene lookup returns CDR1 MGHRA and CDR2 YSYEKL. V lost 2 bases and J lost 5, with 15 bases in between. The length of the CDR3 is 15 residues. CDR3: CASSQPYRVKETQYF. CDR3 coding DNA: TGCGCCAGCAGCCAACCATACAGGGTTAAGGAGACCCAGTACTTC.

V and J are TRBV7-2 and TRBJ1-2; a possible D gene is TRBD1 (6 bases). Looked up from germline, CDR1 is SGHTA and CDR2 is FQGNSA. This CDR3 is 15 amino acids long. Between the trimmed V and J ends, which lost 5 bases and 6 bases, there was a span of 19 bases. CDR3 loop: CASSPAQGLMDGYTF. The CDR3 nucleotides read TGTGCCAGCAGCCCGGCCCAGGGGTTAATGGATGGCTACACCTTC.

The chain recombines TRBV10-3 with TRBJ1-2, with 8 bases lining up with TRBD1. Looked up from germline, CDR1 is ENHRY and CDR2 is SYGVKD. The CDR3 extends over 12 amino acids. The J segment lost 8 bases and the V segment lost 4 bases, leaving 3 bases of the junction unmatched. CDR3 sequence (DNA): TGTGCCATCAGTGGACAGGGGAGAGGCTACACCTTC. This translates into CAISGQGRGYTF.

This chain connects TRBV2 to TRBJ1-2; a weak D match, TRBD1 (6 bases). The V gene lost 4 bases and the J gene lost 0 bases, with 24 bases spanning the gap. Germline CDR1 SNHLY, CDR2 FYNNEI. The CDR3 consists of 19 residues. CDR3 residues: CASSGPLRDTQTANYGYTF. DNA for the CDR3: TGTGCCAGCAGTGGCCCCCTCCGGGACACCCAAACAGCTAACTATGGCTACACCTTC. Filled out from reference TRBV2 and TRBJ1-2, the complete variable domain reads EPEVTQTPSHQVTQMGQEVILRCVPISNHLYFYWYRQILGQKVEFLVSFYNNEISEKSEIFDDQFSVERPDGSNFTLKIRSTKLEDSAMYFCASSGPLRDTQTANYGYTFGSGTRLTVV.